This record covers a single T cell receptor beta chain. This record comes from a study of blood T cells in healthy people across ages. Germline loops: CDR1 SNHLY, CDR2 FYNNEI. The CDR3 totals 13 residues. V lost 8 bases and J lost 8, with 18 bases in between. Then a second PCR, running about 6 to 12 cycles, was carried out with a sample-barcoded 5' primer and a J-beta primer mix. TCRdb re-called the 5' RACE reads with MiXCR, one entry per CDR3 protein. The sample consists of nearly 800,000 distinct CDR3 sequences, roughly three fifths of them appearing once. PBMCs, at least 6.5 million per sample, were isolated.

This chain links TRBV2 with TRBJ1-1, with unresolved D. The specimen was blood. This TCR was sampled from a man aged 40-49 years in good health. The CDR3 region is CASAYLTGPEAFF. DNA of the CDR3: TGTGCCAGCGCTTATCTCACCGGGCCCGAAGCTTTCTTT.